This T cell receptor beta chain was sequenced for a study of shared clonotypes between healthy human individuals. Germline CDR1 is SGHRS and CDR2 is YFSETQ. CDR3 length: 17 residues. V gave up 3 bases and J gave up 5 bases; unmatched junction bases: 9. Study-level results: Donor scarcity curtailed the genetic and exposure-history diversity represented herein. Non-shared clonotypes had lower generation probabilities than clonotypes shared by all four sorted-subset donors.

Turning to this clone: The antigen remains unidentified.

The table came from immunoSEQ multiplex PCR; TCRdb's copy has only in-frame clones and leaves some out. The repertoire holds fewer than 2.5 million clones, with roughly 93% as singletons. The origin of this receptor is a man younger than 35 in good health. Some clones in this sample may be carry-over from other donors' samples. The sequencing input was naive CD4+ T cells from PBMCs. The subset denotes: CD45RA+ positively selected. The rearrangement joins TRBV5-1 to TRBJ2-3, with 13 bases aligning to TRBD2. The CDR3 DNA reads as TGCGCCAGCAGCTCCACTAGCGGGAGGGCCTTTGGAGATACGCAGTATTTT. This encodes CASSSTSGRAFGDTQYF.